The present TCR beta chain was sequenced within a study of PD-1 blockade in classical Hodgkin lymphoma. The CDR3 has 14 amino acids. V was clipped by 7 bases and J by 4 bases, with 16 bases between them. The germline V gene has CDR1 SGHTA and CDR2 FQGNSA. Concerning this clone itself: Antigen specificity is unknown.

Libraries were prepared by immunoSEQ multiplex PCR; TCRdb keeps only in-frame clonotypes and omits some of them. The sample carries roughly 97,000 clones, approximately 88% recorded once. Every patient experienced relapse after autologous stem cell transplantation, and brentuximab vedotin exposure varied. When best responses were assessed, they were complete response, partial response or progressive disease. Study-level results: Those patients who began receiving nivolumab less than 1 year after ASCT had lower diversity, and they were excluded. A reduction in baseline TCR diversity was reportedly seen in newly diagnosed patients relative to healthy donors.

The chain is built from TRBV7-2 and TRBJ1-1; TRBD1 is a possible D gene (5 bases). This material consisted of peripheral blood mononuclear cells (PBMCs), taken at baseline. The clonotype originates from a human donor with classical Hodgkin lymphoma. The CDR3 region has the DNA TGTGCCAGCACCTGGGGGATTTCAATCACTGAAGCTTTCTTT. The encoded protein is CASTWGISITEAFF.